Listed below are T cell receptor beta chains from one sample, sequenced in a study of cytomegalovirus exposure and HLA in healthy donors. The data were produced by immunoSEQ multiplex PCR, yet TCRdb's version contains in-frame clones alone and is incomplete. This repertoire shows 95,000 to 100,000 clones, about four fifths found once; its top ten account for about 1.9%. The sequencing input was PBMCs. The receptors were sampled from a woman in her 40s in good health and CMV-seronegative. Each CDR3 is given with its conserved first and last residue. D genes are given only for firm matches. Size is stated for part of the rows, as once, few or many counts, or as a class when the clone is expanded.

j_call | clone_size | v_call | d_call | cdr3_length | cdr3_nt | cdr3_aa
TRBJ2-1 | - | TRBV7-3 | TRBD2 | 17 | TGTGCCAGCAGCCTAGGGACTAGCGGGAGGGAAGACAATGAGCAGTTCTTC | CASSLGTSGREDNEQFF
TRBJ2-5 | - | TRBV7-9 | - | 12 | TGTGCCAGCAGCCCAGTCGCAGAGACCCAGTACTTC | CASSPVAETQYF
TRBJ1-1 | - | TRBV5-1 | TRBD1 | 14 | TGCGCCAGCAGCACTCAGGGGGGGAACACTGAAGCTTTCTTT | CASSTQGGNTEAFF
TRBJ1-3 | - | TRBV2 | - | 17 | TGTGCCAGCAGCCTTACCTTGGGCGCGCCACGGGGAAACACCATATATTTT | CASSLTLGAPRGNTIYF
TRBJ1-5 | - | TRBV2 | - | 13 | TGTGCCAGCACCCTTTATAGCAATCAGCCCCAGCATTTT | CASTLYSNQPQHF
TRBJ2-7 | - | TRBV5-1 | - | 15 | TGCGCCAGCAGCCGTCCCCCCCAGGTGGGCTACGAGCAGTACTTC | CASSRPPQVGYEQYF
TRBJ2-2 | - | TRBV2 | TRBD1 | 12 | TGTGCCAGCAGTCAGGGGGCCGGGGAGCTGTTTTTT | CASSQGAGELFF
TRBJ2-3 | - | TRBV7-2 | TRBD2 | 17 | TGTGCCAGCAGCTCCCGACTAGCGGGAGGGAGCACAGATACGCAGTATTTT | CASSSRLAGGSTDTQYF
TRBJ1-2 | once | TRBV10-3 | - | 14 | TGTGCCATCAGGAGCGAAGCGTCTAACTATGGCTACACCTTC | CAIRSEASNYGYTF
TRBJ2-7 | once | TRBV29-1 | TRBD1 | 15 | TGCAGCGTTGTATTTACCGGGACAGGGCGCATCGAGCAGTACTTC | CSVVFTGTGRIEQYF
TRBJ2-1 | - | TRBV6-6 | - | 13 | TGTGCCAGCAGTTACGGGGCGGGGAATGAGCAGTTCTTC | CASSYGAGNEQFF
TRBJ2-5 | - | TRBV13 | TRBD2 | 19 | TGTGCCAGCAGCCCACGATTTCCGGGACTAGCGGGCCACCAAGAGACCCAGTACTTC | CASSPRFPGLAGHQETQYF
TRBJ1-6 | - | TRBV5-4 | - | 16 | TGTGCCAGCAGCTCCGCATTCAGGGGCCAGAATTCACCCCTCCACTTT | CASSSAFRGQNSPLHF
TRBJ2-3 | - | TRBV30 | - | 14 | TGTGCCTGGAGTTTAAGGGGAAACACAGATACGCAGTATTTT | CAWSLRGNTDTQYF
TRBJ2-1 | - | TRBV7-3 | TRBD2 | 15 | TGTGCCAGCAGCCCCCCCGGGCGGGAGTATAATGAGCAGTTCTTC | CASSPPGREYNEQFF
TRBJ2-4 | - | TRBV18 | TRBD1 | 15 | TGTGCCAGCTCACCGGCAAGCAGGGGGAAAAACATTCAGTACTTC | CASSPASRGKNIQYF
TRBJ1-6 | - | TRBV4-2 | TRBD1 | 17 | TGTGCCAGCAGCCAAGCGGGACAGGGAAACGATAATTCACCCCTCCACTTT | CASSQAGQGNDNSPLHF
TRBJ2-1 | - | TRBV11-3 | TRBD2 | 18 | TGTGCCAGCAGCTCAACCGGGACTAGCGGGGGACGGGACAATGAGCAGTTCTTC | CASSSTGTSGGRDNEQFF
TRBJ1-1 | - | TRBV11-2 | - | 13 | TGTGCCAGCAGCTTAGTCTCAGGGGCTGAAGCTTTCTTT | CASSLVSGAEAFF
TRBJ1-5 | - | TRBV6-5 | - | 11 | TGTGCCAGCAGAGGAAACAGCCCCCAGCATTTT | CASRGNSPQHF
TRBJ2-2 | few | TRBV29-1 | TRBD2 | 15 | TGCAGCGCCAGGAGACTAGCGGGGGGCGCCGGGGAGCTGTTTTTT | CSARRLAGGAGELFF
TRBJ2-3 | few | TRBV4-2 | TRBD2 | 18 | TGTGCCAGCAGCCAAGGGAGACTAGCGGATGTTAGCACAGATACGCAGTATTTT | CASSQGRLADVSTDTQYF
TRBJ2-7 | - | TRBV7-6 | - | 13 | TGTGCCAGCAGCCCCGCTAGCCGCTACGAGCAGTACTTC | CASSPASRYEQYF
TRBJ2-7 | - | TRBV6-1 | - | 13 | TGTGCCAGCAGTGAAGCCGCGGGGTACGAGCAGTACTTC | CASSEAAGYEQYF
TRBJ2-2 | - | TRBV9 | - | 14 | TGTGCCAGCAGCGCCACGGGTAACACCGGGGAGCTGTTTTTT | CASSATGNTGELFF
TRBJ2-7 | - | TRBV5-1 | - | 15 | TGCGCCAGCAGCCGAGGGGCGGGAAGCCTCTACGAGCAGTACTTC | CASSRGAGSLYEQYF
TRBJ2-5 | - | TRBV9 | TRBD2 | 16 | TGTGCCAGCAGCGTAGTGGCTAGCGGGGGGCAAGAGACCCAGTACTTC | CASSVVASGGQETQYF
TRBJ2-1 | - | TRBV7-8 | TRBD2 | 17 | TGTGCCAGCAGCTTAGGTCAGACCGGGACTAGCGGAGGAGAGCAGTTCTTC | CASSLGQTGTSGGEQFF
TRBJ2-1 | few | TRBV2 | TRBD2 | 15 | TGTGCCAGCAGTGAAGAGGGACTAGCATACAATGAGCAGTTCTTC | CASSEEGLAYNEQFF
TRBJ1-1 | once | TRBV18 | - | 13 | TGTGCCAGCTCACCACCTTCTTCGAGAAAAGCTTTCTTT | CASSPPSSRKAFF
TRBJ2-1 | few | TRBV7-3 | - | 16 | TGTGCCAGCAGCTTAAGTGGGGGGGCCTCCTACAATGAGCAGTTCTTC | CASSLSGGASYNEQFF
TRBJ2-5 | - | TRBV11-1 | TRBD2 | 19 | TGTGCCAGCAGCCCCATTAAGCGTGGACTAGCGGGAGTTAGAGAGACCCAGTACTTC | CASSPIKRGLAGVRETQYF
TRBJ2-2 | - | TRBV4-1 | - | 17 | TGCGCCAGCAGCCAAAAGGGACTTTCCTCTTGGGTCGGGGAGCTGTTTTTT | CASSQKGLSSWVGELFF
TRBJ2-3 | - | TRBV5-1 | TRBD2 | 17 | TGCGCCAGCAGCTTGGGGGGGGGTCAGGTCAACACAGATACGCAGTATTTT | CASSLGGGQVNTDTQYF
TRBJ1-2 | - | TRBV15 | - | 15 | TGTGCCACCAGCAGACCAGGGGATTTGGACTATGGCTACACCTTC | CATSRPGDLDYGYTF
TRBJ2-7 | - | TRBV11-2 | TRBD2 | 19 | TGTGCCAGCAGCTCTTTGTACCGGCAAGCGGGACTAGCGGCCTACGAGCAGTACTTC | CASSSLYRQAGLAAYEQYF
TRBJ2-7 | once | TRBV6-5 | TRBD2 | 13 | TGTGCCAGCAGTTACGCGGGAGCCTACGAGCAGTACTTC | CASSYAGAYEQYF
TRBJ2-1 | - | TRBV9 | TRBD2 | 15 | TGTGCCAGCAGCACCAGCGGGAGCTCCTACAATGAGCAGTTCTTC | CASSTSGSSYNEQFF
TRBJ1-5 | medium-sized | TRBV7-9 | - | 14 | TGTGCCAGCAGCTTAGGAGGCCTCAATCAGCCCCAGCATTTT | CASSLGGLNQPQHF
TRBJ2-2 | - | TRBV19 | TRBD1 | 17 | TGTGCCAGTAGAACCCCGGACAGGGAGAGGAGAGCCGGGGAGCTGTTTTTT | CASRTPDRERRAGELFF